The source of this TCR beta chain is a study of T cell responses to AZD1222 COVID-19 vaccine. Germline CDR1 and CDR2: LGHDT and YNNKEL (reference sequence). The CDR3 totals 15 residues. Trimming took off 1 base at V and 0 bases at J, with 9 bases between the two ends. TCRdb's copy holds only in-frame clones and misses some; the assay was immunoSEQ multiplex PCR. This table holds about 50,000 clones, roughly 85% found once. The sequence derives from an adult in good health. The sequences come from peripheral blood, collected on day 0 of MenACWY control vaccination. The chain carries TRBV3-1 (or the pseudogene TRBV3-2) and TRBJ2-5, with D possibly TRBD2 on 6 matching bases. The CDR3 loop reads CASSQAGLYQETQYF. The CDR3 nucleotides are TGTGCCAGCAGCCAAGCGGGACTGTACCAAGAGACCCAGTACTTC.